These T cell receptor beta chains were read from a single sample in a study of blood T cell repertoires in COVID-19. Repertoires were generated with immunoSEQ multiplex PCR, while TCRdb's copy carries only in-frame clones and drops some. The table has 150,000 to 200,000 clones, roughly 78% seen once. Sequencing was carried out using peripheral blood. These TCRs come from a man in his sixties or seventies with active or convalescent COVID-19. The CDR3 runs from the conserved cysteine through the conserved F or W. D genes are given only for firm matches. The size of a clone is reported for some rows only, either as once, few or many, or as a class for expanded clones.

TRBJ2-3	few	-	TRBV3-1/TRBV3-2	15	TGTGCCAGCAGCCTGTCGGGGTTGGTCACAGATACGCAGTATTTT	CASSLSGLVTDTQYF
TRBJ1-5	few	TRBD1	TRBV7-2	15	TGTGCCAGCAGCTTAGACGGACAGGCAGGTCAGCCCCAGCATTTT	CASSLDGQAGQPQHF
TRBJ1-5	-	-	TRBV30	14	TGTGCCTGGAGCAGGTCAGGTTGGAATCAGCCCCAGCATTTT	CAWSRSGWNQPQHF
TRBJ1-2	-	TRBD1	TRBV5-4	18	TGTGCCAGCAGCTTGATGGGTGGATTAGGACAGGGGACTTATGGCTACACCTTC	CASSLMGGLGQGTYGYTF
TRBJ2-7	-	TRBD2	TRBV14	17	TGTGCCAGCAGCCAACCACCGAGGACTAGCGGAGTCTACGAGCAGTACTTC	CASSQPPRTSGVYEQYF
TRBJ1-1	-	-	TRBV3-1/TRBV3-2	14	TGTGCCAGCAGCCAGGGGGGGACTTTGACTGAAGCTTTCTTT	CASSQGGTLTEAFF
TRBJ1-1	-	TRBD1	TRBV12-5	12	TGTGCTAGTGGCAATCACAGGGGGCTGGCTTTCTTT	CASGNHRGLAFF
TRBJ1-3	-	-	TRBV7-2	15	TGTGCCAGCAGCCCCGTCTCGGGCTCTGGAAACACCATATATTTT	CASSPVSGSGNTIYF
TRBJ1-5	-	TRBD1	TRBV6-5	13	TGTGCCAGCTCGACAGGGGGAGGCCAGCCCCAGCATTTT	CASSTGGGQPQHF
TRBJ1-1	few	-	TRBV25-1	11	TGTGCCAGCACGACATCCATTGAAGCTTTCTTT	CASTTSIEAFF
TRBJ2-5	-	TRBD2	TRBV6-2/TRBV6-3	16	TGTGCCAGCAGTCGGACTAGCGGGGGGGCCAGGGAGACCCAGTACTTC	CASSRTSGGARETQYF
TRBJ2-2	-	-	TRBV5-6	17	TGTGCCAGCAGCTTGATTGGTCTAGCAGAGAACACCGGGGAGCTGTTTTTT	CASSLIGLAENTGELFF
TRBJ2-7	-	TRBD1	TRBV28	14	TGTGCCAGCCAGGCGCCAACCGGGACAGACGAGCAGTACTTC	CASQAPTGTDEQYF
TRBJ2-2	-	-	TRBV30	14	TGTGCCTGGAACGCTGGTAGCTCCACCGGGGAGCTGTTTTTT	CAWNAGSSTGELFF
TRBJ2-7	-	TRBD1	TRBV5-1	14	TGCGCCAGCAGCTCGGACAGGAGGATCTACGAGCAGTACTTC	CASSSDRRIYEQYF
TRBJ1-1	-	-	TRBV12-5	13	TGTGCTAGTGGTTTGGAGGGGAGGACTGAAGCTTTCTTT	CASGLEGRTEAFF
TRBJ2-2	-	-	TRBV5-1	16	TGCGCCAGCAGCTTGTCCGCAGGGGATAACACCGGGGAGCTGTTTTTT	CASSLSAGDNTGELFF
TRBJ1-2	-	TRBD1	TRBV12-3/TRBV12-4	13	TGTGCCAGCGTACAGGGGGCGCGACATGGCTACACCTTC	CASVQGARHGYTF
TRBJ2-7	-	-	TRBV19	15	TGTGCCAGTAGTACGAGGAGCGGGTACTCCTACGAGCAGTACTTC	CASSTRSGYSYEQYF
TRBJ1-1	once	-	TRBV9	14	TGTGCCAGCAGCGTCGGACACCAGAACACTGAAGCTTTCTTT	CASSVGHQNTEAFF
TRBJ1-6	-	-	TRBV12-5	12	TGTGCTAGTGCCTACTCCCCTGGACCCCTCCACTTT	CASAYSPGPLHF
TRBJ2-1	-	-	TRBV6-1	16	TGTGCCAGCAGTGAATTAACAGGGTCGTTCTACAATGAGCAGTTCTTC	CASSELTGSFYNEQFF
TRBJ1-1	-	-	TRBV5-1	16	TGCGCCAGCAGCTTGGAGGGAGGGATAAGGTACACTGAAGCTTTCTTT	CASSLEGGIRYTEAFF
TRBJ2-7	-	-	TRBV6-5	13	TGTGCCAGCAGTTACCGGGGACTCTACGAGCAGTACTTC	CASSYRGLYEQYF
TRBJ1-2	-	TRBD1	TRBV6-5	13	TGTGCCAGCAGGGAGCAGGGGGGCAAAGGCTACACCTTC	CASREQGGKGYTF
TRBJ2-5	once	TRBD2	TRBV6-6	16	TGTGCCAGCAGTCCCGGACTAGCGGGGGGACAAGAGACCCAGTACTTC	CASSPGLAGGQETQYF
TRBJ1-2	-	-	TRBV11-2	14	TGTGCCAGCAGCTTGGCAGGTTGGAACTATGGCTACACCTTC	CASSLAGWNYGYTF
TRBJ2-1	few	TRBD2	TRBV11-3	15	TGTGCCAGCAGCCGACAGGGTAGCGGGAGGTATGAGCAGTTCTTC	CASSRQGSGRYEQFF
TRBJ1-2	-	TRBD1	TRBV5-1	13	TGCGCCAGCAGCATCGACAGGGGTTATGGCTACACCTTC	CASSIDRGYGYTF
TRBJ2-4	-	-	TRBV20-1	11	TGCAGTACCCCCCGGGGAAACATTCAGTACTTC	CSTPRGNIQYF
TRBJ1-6	-	TRBD1	TRBV7-9	13	TGTGCCACTGACAGGGGGTATAGTTCACCCCTCCACTTT	CATDRGYSSPLHF
TRBJ1-2	few	-	TRBV5-4	14	TGTGCCAGCAGCTTCTCCAGCGGGACACTAGGCTACACCTTC	CASSFSSGTLGYTF
TRBJ1-1	-	-	TRBV7-2	13	TGTGCCAGCAGCTTAGAGGGGGACCGTGAAGCTTTCTTT	CASSLEGDREAFF